These T cell receptor beta chains were read from a single sample in a study of T cell changes during pregnancy in multiple sclerosis. Repertoires were generated with immunoSEQ multiplex PCR, while TCRdb's copy carries only in-frame clones and drops some. This repertoire shows 37,000 or so clones, 90% to 95% found once; its top ten account for approximately 0.44%. The source was CD4+ T cells from peripheral blood mononuclear cells, collected in the second trimester of pregnancy. These receptors were obtained from a female donor in good health, enrolled as a control in a pregnancy study. Each CDR3 is given with its conserved first and last residue. D genes are given only for firm matches. Only some rows state a clone size, as once, few, many or a class for expanded clones.

NA	TRBV7-9	TRBJ1-1	NA	TGTGCCAGCACCCTACTAGGACGGGAGGGCACTGAAGCTTTCTTT	CASTLLGREGTEAFF
TRBD2	TRBV4-2	TRBJ2-7	NA	TGTGCCAGCAGCCAAGCCAGCGGGAGGGCCTCTTCCTCCTACGAGCAGTACTTC	CASSQASGRASSSYEQYF
TRBD2	TRBV10-3	TRBJ2-3	NA	TGTGCCATCAGTACTAGCGGACTTTACACAGATACGCAGTATTTT	CAISTSGLYTDTQYF
NA	TRBV6-5	TRBJ2-7	NA	TGTGCCAGCAGAACACAGGGTCGGGCCTACGAGCAGTACTTC	CASRTQGRAYEQYF
TRBD2	TRBV28	TRBJ2-7	NA	TGTGCCAGCAGGGGCGGGGGGGCTTTGGTCGAGCAGTACTTC	CASRGGGALVEQYF
TRBD1	TRBV19	TRBJ2-1	NA	TGTGCCAGCTCTCAGGACAGGGGCTTCTACAATGAGCAGTTCTTC	CASSQDRGFYNEQFF
TRBD2	TRBV7-9	TRBJ2-7	NA	TGTGCCAGCAGCTTGGAGGGAGGGTCCCACGAGCAGTACTTC	CASSLEGGSHEQYF
NA	TRBV6-5	TRBJ1-2	NA	TGTGCCAGCCGCAGACCAGGGGAGTATGGCTACACCTTC	CASRRPGEYGYTF
TRBD2	TRBV29-1	TRBJ2-3	NA	TGCAGCGTTGGCCGACTAGCCAGCACAGATACGCAGTATTTT	CSVGRLASTDTQYF
NA	TRBV10-1	TRBJ2-7	NA	TGCGCCAGCAGTGCTGGTACAGGGCGAACCTACGAGCAGTACTTC	CASSAGTGRTYEQYF
NA	TRBV5-1	TRBJ2-3	NA	TGCGCCAGCGTCGAAGACTTCCAAGGGGGTACGCAGTATTTT	CASVEDFQGGTQYF
NA	TRBV25-1	TRBJ2-7	NA	TGTGCCAGCAGTGACAAGCTCATCTACGAGCAGTACTTC	CASSDKLIYEQYF
TRBD1	TRBV7-8	TRBJ1-1	NA	TGTGCCAGCAGTTCCCGGGACAGGGGGTATCGTGGGACTGAAGCTTTCTTT	CASSSRDRGYRGTEAFF
TRBD2	TRBV30	TRBJ2-1	once	TGTGCCTGGAGTGCGAGGCGGGGGTCGGGGAATGAGCAGTTCTTC	CAWSARRGSGNEQFF
NA	TRBV7-8	TRBJ1-5	NA	TGTGCCAGCAGTCAAGATTTGCGAAGAGCCCAGCATTTT	CASSQDLRRAQHF
TRBD2	TRBV6-5	TRBJ2-1	once	TGTGCCAGCACCGGGGGGAGCTCCTACAATGAGCAGTTCTTC	CASTGGSSYNEQFF
NA	TRBV4-2	TRBJ1-6	NA	TGTGCCAGCAGCCAAGATAATCCGTGGCGAACAGCTAATTCACCCCTCCACTTT	CASSQDNPWRTANSPLHF